The 15 T cell receptor beta chains reported below all come from one sample, sequenced in a study of blood T cell repertoires in COVID-19 (dated by TCRdb to between 2020 and 2021). Libraries were prepared through the immunoSEQ multiplex PCR assay. TCRdb stores this immuneACCESS table with in-frame sequences only. Part of the clones is absent; in the studies checked, under half of the shortfall reflects unresolved V genes, and no reason is known for the rest. In all, the sample holds around 190,000 clones, and 80% to 90% of those were seen once. Around 8.6% of the sample comes from the top ten. The sample taken for sequencing was peripheral blood. These receptors all come from a man aged 50 or older with active or convalescent COVID-19.

This chain joins TRBV5-1 and TRBJ1-6; 9 nucleotides match TRBD1. There are 17 residues in the CDR3. Germline-derived CDR1 and CDR2 are SGHRS and YFSETQ. The V gene end was trimmed by 4 bases and the J gene end by 1 base; junction bases not matched to a gene: 6. The CDR3 DNA sequence: TGCGCCAGCAGCCCGACAGGGGGGGAATCCTATAATTCACCCCTCCACTTT. Its translation is CASSPTGGESYNSPLHF.

The V call is TRBV10-3, the J call TRBJ2-3; 7 bases line up with TRBD2. The CDR3 has 15 amino acids. Germline lookup yields CDR1 ENHRY and CDR2 SYGVKD. Germline trimming cut 2 bases from V and 2 bases from J; bases unmatched to any gene: 4. In DNA form, the CDR3 reads TGTGCCATCAGTGAGGGAGCGGGGTCCACAGATACGCAGTATTTT. It translates to CAISEGAGSTDTQYF.

The chain has TRBV24-1 and TRBJ2-3; tentative D call: TRBD2 (7 bases). The CDR3 consists of 14 residues. CDR1 is KGHDR and CDR2 is SFDVKD in the germline V gene. Between the trimmed V and J ends, which lost 6 bases and 3 bases, there was a span of 12 bases. The CDR3 DNA reads TGTGCCACCAGTCCGGGGGGCTGGACAGATACGCAGTATTTT. Protein sequence: CATSPGGWTDTQYF.

The chain combines TRBV5-6 with TRBJ2-2; no clear D gene. Germline CDR1 and CDR2: SGHDT and YYEEEE. V was trimmed by 0 bases and J by 6 bases, leaving 12 bases between them. CDR3 size: 15 residues. DNA of the CDR3: TGTGCCAGCAGCTTGGTGTCCCACTTGTCCGGGGAGCTGTTTTTT. This codes for CASSLVSHLSGELFF.

The chain combines TRBV28 with TRBJ1-6; D is perhaps TRBD1 (6 bases). The CDR3 extends over 16 amino acids. V lost 3 bases, J lost 10 bases, and 19 bases lay in between. CDR1 is MDHEN, CDR2 SYDVKM, per germline. Here the CDR3 reads CASSFGNPGDRSPLHF. The CDR3 bases are TGTGCCAGCAGTTTTGGGAACCCAGGGGATCGATCACCCCTCCACTTT.

The chain combines TRBV18 with TRBJ1-5; TRBD1 is a possible D gene (6 bases). V was clipped by 3 bases and J by 4 bases, with 13 bases between them. This CDR3 comprises 15 residues. CDR1 and CDR2 from the germline V gene are KGHSH and LQKENI. CDR3 nucleotides: TGTGCCAGCTCACCCATGGACAGCTTGAATCAGCCCCAGCATTTT. Its translation: CASSPMDSLNQPQHF.

This chain joins TRBV18 and TRBJ1-2, with 10 nucleotides matching TRBD1. The CDR3 is 14 amino acids. With 4 bases clipped from V and 3 bases from J, the junction kept 2 bases outside the gene matches. The germline gives CDR1 KGHSH, CDR2 LQKENI. The CDR3 reads CASSLGTGDYGYTF. CDR3 DNA sequence: TGTGCCAGCTCACTGGGGACAGGGGACTATGGCTACACCTTC.

The chain has TRBV2 and TRBJ1-2; 7 nucleotides match TRBD1. Germline values: CDR1 SNHLY, CDR2 FYNNEI. The CDR3 length is 14 residues. The V segment lost 7 bases and the J segment 6 bases; nucleotides outside the gene matches: 11. The CDR3 DNA reads TGTGCCAGCAAAAAAGAGGGGGCCTCAGATGGCTACACCTTC. This translates into CASKKEGASDGYTF.

V gene TRBV11-2 combines with J gene TRBJ1-2; 8 bases match TRBD1. From germline, CDR1 is SGHAT and CDR2 FQNNGV. The CDR3 consists of 17 residues. V dropped 1 base and J dropped 0; count of bases not matched to a gene: 7. The CDR3 DNA sequence: TGTGCCAGCAGCTTAGGGACAGGGTTAGAAGCTAACTATGGCTACACCTTC. This translates into CASSLGTGLEANYGYTF. Full variable domain (missing parts from reference TRBV11-2 and TRBJ1-2): EAGVAQSPRYKIIEKRQSVAFWCNPISGHATLYWYQQILGQGPKLLIQFQNNGVVDDSQLPKDRFSAERLKGVDSTLKIQPAKLEDSAVYLCASSLGTGLEANYGYTFGSGTRLTVV.

This chain links TRBV18 with TRBJ1-2, with a weak D call TRBD1 (6 bases). CDR3 length: 17 residues. Germline CDR1 and CDR2: KGHSH and LQKENI. Between the trimmed V and J ends, which lost 3 bases and 0 bases, there was a span of 17 bases. The CDR3 DNA reads TGTGCCAGCTCACCGCAGGACAGTTTCGCTGCTAACTATGGCTACACCTTC. It encodes CASSPQDSFAANYGYTF.

This chain's CDR3 is CASSTRTGGNTEAFF. CDR3 sequence (DNA): TGTGCCAGCAGCACACGGACAGGGGGGAACACTGAAGCTTTCTTT. The chain has TRBV13 and TRBJ1-1; TRBD1 agrees at 10 bases. From germline, CDR1 is PRHDT and CDR2 FYEKMQ (reference sequence). The CDR3 extends over 15 amino acids. The trim removed 5 bases at V and 1 base at J, leaving 4 bases unmatched.

The chain joins TRBV7-3 to TRBJ2-2; the match to TRBD2 covers 8 bases. CDR3 length: 13 amino acids. Germline V CDR1 and CDR2: SGHTA, FQGTGA. The trim removed 5 bases at V and 5 bases at J, leaving 1 base unmatched. CDR3 protein: CASSPSGTGELFF. The CDR3 DNA reads as TGTGCCAGCAGCCCTAGCGGGACCGGGGAGCTGTTTTTT.

The chain joins TRBV7-9 to TRBJ1-5; D is unresolved. Trimming took 1 base from V and 0 from J, leaving 7 bases between them. This CDR3 region has 15 residues. Germline-derived CDR1 and CDR2 are SEHNR and FQNEAQ (reference sequence). CDR3 DNA sequence: TGTGCCAGCAGCTTAGGCAGTTCTAGCAATCAGCCCCAGCATTTT. It translates to CASSLGSSSNQPQHF.

The chain recombines TRBV28 with TRBJ1-6; TRBD1 matches 8 bases. J was trimmed by 7 bases and V by 5 bases; bases with no gene match: 10. This CDR3 spans 16 amino acids. CDR1 is MDHEN, CDR2 SYDVKM, per germline. The CDR3 bases are TGTGCCAGCAGTCCCCATGGGACAGGCCTAAATTCACCCCTCCACTTT. Amino acids: CASSPHGTGLNSPLHF.

The chain links TRBV28 to TRBJ2-7; 7 nucleotides line up with TRBD1. Germline CDR1 reads MDHEN; CDR2 reads SYDVKM. The CDR3 has 14 amino acids. V trimming: 6 bases; J trimming: 0 bases; junction bases outside the gene matches: 5. The CDR3 region has the DNA TGTGCCAGCAGGAAACAGGGGAACTCCTACGAGCAGTACTTC. The encoded protein is CASRKQGNSYEQYF.